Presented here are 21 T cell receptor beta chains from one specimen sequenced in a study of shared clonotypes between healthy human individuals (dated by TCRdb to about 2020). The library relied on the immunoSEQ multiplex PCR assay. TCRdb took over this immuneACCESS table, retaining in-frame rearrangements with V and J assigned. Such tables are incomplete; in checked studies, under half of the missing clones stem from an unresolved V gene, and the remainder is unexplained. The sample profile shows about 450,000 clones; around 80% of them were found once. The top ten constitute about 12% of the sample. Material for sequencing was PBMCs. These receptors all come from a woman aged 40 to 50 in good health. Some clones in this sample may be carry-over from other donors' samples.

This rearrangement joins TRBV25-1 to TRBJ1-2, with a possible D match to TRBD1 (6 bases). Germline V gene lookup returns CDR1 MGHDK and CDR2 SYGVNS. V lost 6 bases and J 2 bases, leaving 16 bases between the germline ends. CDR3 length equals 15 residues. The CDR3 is CASSSIGQINYGYTF. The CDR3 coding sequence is TGTGCCAGCAGCTCTATCGGACAGATAAACTATGGCTACACCTTC.

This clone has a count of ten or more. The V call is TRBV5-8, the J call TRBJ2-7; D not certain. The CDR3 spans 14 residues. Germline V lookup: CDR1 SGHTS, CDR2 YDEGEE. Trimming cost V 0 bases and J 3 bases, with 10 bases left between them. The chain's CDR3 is CASSLAGRFYEQYF. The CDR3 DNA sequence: TGTGCCAGCAGCTTGGCCGGACGGTTCTACGAGCAGTACTTC.

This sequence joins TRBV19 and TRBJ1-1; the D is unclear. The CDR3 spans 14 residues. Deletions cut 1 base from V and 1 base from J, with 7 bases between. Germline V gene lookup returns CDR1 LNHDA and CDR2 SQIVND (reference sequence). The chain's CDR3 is CASSIASGNTEAFF. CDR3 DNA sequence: TGTGCCAGTAGTATAGCATCGGGGAACACTGAAGCTTTCTTT.

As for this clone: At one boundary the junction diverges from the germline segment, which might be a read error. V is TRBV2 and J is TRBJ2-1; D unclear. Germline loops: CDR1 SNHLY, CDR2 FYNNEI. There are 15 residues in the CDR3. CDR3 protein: CASRISAQTYNEQLF. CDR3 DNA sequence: TGTGCCAGCAGGATCAGTGCCCAGACCTACAATGAGCAGCTCTTC.

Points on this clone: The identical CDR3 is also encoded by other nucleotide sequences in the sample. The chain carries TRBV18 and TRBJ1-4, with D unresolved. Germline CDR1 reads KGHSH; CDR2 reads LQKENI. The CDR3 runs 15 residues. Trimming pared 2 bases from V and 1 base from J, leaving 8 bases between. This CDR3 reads CASSPRQGTNEKLFF. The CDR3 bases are TGTGCCAGCTCACCAAGGCAAGGAACTAATGAAAAACTGTTTTTT.

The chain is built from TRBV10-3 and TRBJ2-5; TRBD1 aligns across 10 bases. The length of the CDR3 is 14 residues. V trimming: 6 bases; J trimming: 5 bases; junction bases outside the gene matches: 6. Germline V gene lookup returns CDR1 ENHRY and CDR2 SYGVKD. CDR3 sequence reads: CAISRDRGIETQYF. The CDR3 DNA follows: TGTGCCATCAGCCGGGACAGGGGCATCGAGACCCAGTACTTC.

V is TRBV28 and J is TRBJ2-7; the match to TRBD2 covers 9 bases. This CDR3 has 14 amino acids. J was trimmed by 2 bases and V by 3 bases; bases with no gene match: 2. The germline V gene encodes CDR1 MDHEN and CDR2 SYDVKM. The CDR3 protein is CASSLPSGAYEQYF. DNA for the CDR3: TGTGCCAGCAGTTTGCCTAGCGGGGCCTACGAGCAGTACTTC.

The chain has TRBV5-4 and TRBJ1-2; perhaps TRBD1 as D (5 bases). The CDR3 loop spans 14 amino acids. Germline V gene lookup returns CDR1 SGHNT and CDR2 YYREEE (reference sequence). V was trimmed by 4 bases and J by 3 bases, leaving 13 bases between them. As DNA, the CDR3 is TGTGCCAGCAGCAGGGGATCCGTCGACTATGGCTACACCTTC. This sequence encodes CASSRGSVDYGYTF.

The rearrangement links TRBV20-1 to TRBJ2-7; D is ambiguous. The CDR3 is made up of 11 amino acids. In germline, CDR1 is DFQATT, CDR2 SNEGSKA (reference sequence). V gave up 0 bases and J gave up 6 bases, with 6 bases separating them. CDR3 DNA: TGCAGTGCTAGAGAGTCAGGCGAGCAGTACTTC. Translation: CSARESGEQYF.

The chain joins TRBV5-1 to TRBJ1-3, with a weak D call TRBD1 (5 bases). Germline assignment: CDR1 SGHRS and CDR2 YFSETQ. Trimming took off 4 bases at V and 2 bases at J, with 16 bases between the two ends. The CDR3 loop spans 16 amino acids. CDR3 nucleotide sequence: TGCGCCAGCAGCCGGGGGACTTTGCGTCCTGGAAACACCATATATTTT. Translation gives CASSRGTLRPGNTIYF.

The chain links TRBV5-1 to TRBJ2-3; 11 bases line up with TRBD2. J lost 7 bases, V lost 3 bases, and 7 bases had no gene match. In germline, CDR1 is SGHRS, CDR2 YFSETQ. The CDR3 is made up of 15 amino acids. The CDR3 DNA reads TGCGCCAGCAGCTATGGGACTAGCGGAGGGCATACGCAGTATTTT. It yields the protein CASSYGTSGGHTQYF.

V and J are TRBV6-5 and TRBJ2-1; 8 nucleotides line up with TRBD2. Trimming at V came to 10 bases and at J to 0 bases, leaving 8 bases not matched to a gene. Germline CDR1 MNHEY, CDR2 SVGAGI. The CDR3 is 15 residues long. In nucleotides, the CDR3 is TGTGCCACGGGGGGGGCGGGATCCTCCTACAATGAGCAGTTCTTC. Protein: CATGGAGSSYNEQFF.

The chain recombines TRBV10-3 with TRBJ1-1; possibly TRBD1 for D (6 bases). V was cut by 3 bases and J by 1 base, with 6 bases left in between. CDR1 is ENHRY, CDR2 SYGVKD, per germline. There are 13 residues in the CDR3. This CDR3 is CAISEQGNTEAFF. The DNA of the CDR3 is TGTGCCATCAGTGAACAGGGGAACACTGAAGCTTTCTTT.

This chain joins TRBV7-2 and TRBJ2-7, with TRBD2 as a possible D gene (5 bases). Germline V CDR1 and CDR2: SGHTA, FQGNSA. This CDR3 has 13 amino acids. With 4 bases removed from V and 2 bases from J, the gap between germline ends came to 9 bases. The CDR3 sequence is CASSSPGTYEQYF. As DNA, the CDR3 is TGTGCCAGCAGCTCTCCGGGAACCTACGAGCAGTACTTC.

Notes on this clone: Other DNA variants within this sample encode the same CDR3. The CDR3 sequence: CASSLSEGELFF. Here the CDR3 DNA reads TGTGCCAGCAGTCTTAGCGAGGGGGAGCTGTTTTTT. The chain recombines TRBV7-9 with TRBJ2-2; tentatively, D is TRBD2 (5 bases). The CDR3 runs to 12 residues. Looked up from germline, CDR1 is SEHNR and CDR2 is FQNEAQ (reference sequence). V lost 6 bases to trimming and J lost 8 bases, with 10 bases between them.

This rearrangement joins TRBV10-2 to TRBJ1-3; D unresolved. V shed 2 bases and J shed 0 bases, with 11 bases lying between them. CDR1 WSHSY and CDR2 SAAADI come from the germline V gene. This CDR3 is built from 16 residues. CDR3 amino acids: CASSEIPLSSGNTIYF. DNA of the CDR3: TGCGCCAGCAGTGAGATCCCTTTAAGCTCTGGAAACACCATATATTTT.

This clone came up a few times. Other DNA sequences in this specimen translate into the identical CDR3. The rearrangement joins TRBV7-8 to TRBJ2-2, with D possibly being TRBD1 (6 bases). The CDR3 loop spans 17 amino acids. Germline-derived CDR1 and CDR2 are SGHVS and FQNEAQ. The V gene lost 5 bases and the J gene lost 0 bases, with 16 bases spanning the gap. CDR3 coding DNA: TGTGCCAGCAGCGTCCATGTGGGACAAACGAACACCGGGGAGCTGTTTTTT. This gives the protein CASSVHVGQTNTGELFF. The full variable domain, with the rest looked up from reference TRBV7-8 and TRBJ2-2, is GAGVSQSPRYKVAKRGQDVALRCDPISGHVSLFWYQQALGQGPEFLTYFQNEAQLDKSGLPSDRFFAERPEGSVSTLKIQRTQQEDSAVYLCASSVHVGQTNTGELFFGEGSRLTVL.

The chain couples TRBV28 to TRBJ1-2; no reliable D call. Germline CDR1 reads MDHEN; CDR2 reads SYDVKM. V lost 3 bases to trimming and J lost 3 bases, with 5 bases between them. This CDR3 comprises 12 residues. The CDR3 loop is CASSFWDYGYTF. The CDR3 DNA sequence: TGTGCCAGCAGTTTTTGGGACTATGGCTACACCTTC.

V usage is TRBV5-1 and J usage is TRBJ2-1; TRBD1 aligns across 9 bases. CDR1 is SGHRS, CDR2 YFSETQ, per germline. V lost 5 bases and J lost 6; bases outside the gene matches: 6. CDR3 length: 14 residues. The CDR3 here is CASSMGTGFNEQFF. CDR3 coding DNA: TGCGCCAGCAGTATGGGGACAGGGTTCAATGAGCAGTTCTTC.

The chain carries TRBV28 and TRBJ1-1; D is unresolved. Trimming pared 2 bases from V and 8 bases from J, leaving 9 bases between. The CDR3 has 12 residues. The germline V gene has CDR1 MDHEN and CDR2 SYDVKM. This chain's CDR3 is CASSLAGREAFF. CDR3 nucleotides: TGTGCCAGCAGTTTAGCCGGGAGGGAAGCTTTCTTT.

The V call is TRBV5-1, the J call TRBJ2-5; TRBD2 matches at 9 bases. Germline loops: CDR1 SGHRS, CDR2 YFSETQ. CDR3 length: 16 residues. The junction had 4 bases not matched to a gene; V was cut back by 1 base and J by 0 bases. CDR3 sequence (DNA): TGCGCCAGCAGCTTGTTCCTAGCGGGAAACCAAGAGACCCAGTACTTC. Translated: CASSLFLAGNQETQYF.